Each of the 21 T cell receptor beta chains below was sequenced from the same sample in a study of T cell responses to AZD1222 COVID-19 vaccine (dated by TCRdb to the early 2020s). The sample's time point label, decoded: baseline before first vaccination. Library prep was done by the immunoSEQ multiplex PCR assay. TCRdb's version of the immuneACCESS table is confined to in-frame rearrangements and falls short of the full clone set. An unresolved V gene accounts for under half of the shortfall where checked; the remainder is of unknown origin. Here the sample has about 130,000 clones; 75% to 90% occur a single time. The top ten constitute 4.5% to 6% of the sample. This specimen consisted of peripheral blood, obtained on day 0 of AZD1222 vaccination. The receptors were gathered from an adult in good health.

V usage is TRBV11-2 and J usage is TRBJ2-7; no reliable D call. Trimming removed 1 base at V and 2 bases at J, with 9 bases between. The CDR3 consists of 14 residues. Germline values: CDR1 SGHAT, CDR2 FQNNGV. CDR3 amino acids: CASSLAQATYEQYF. CDR3 sequence (DNA): TGTGCCAGCAGCTTAGCCCAAGCGACCTACGAGCAGTACTTC. Supplemented by reference TRBV11-2 and TRBJ2-7, the full variable domain reads EAGVAQSPRYKIIEKRQSVAFWCNPISGHATLYWYQQILGQGPKLLIQFQNNGVVDDSQLPKDRFSAERLKGVDSTLKIQPAKLEDSAVYLCASSLAQATYEQYFGPGTRLTVT.

This clone is a singleton in its sample. The chain is built from TRBV6-6 and TRBJ2-5; TRBD1 matches at 7 bases. After removal of 5 bases from V and 1 base from J, the junction contained 13 bases not matched to a gene. In germline, CDR1 is MNHNY, CDR2 SVGAGI (reference sequence). CDR3 length equals 17 residues. Here the CDR3 DNA reads TGTGCCAGCAGTCCCCGGACAGGAGTTTTTTCCCAAGAGACCCAGTACTTC. Its protein product is CASSPRTGVFSQETQYF.

V gene TRBV28 combines with J gene TRBJ2-3; no firm D call. CDR1 and CDR2 (germline): MDHEN, SYDVKM. CDR3 length: 14 residues. V was cut by 7 bases and J by 2 bases, with 13 bases left in between. CDR3 loop: CASIPDPITDTQYF. The DNA for the CDR3 is TGTGCCAGCATCCCGGACCCTATCACAGATACGCAGTATTTT.

This clone was recorded only once. The chain is built from TRBV18 and TRBJ2-2; D is uncertain. Trimming removed 2 bases from V and 6 bases from J, with 10 bases in between. The CDR3 consists of 14 residues. Germline CDR1 KGHSH, CDR2 LQKENI. The CDR3 loop reads CASSPDQVAGELFF. CDR3 nucleotides: TGTGCCAGCTCACCAGATCAGGTTGCCGGGGAGCTGTTTTTT.

The chain recombines TRBV6-1 with TRBJ2-7, with TRBD2 as a possible D gene (6 bases). From germline, CDR1 is MNHNS and CDR2 SASEGT. V lost 2 bases and J 2 bases, leaving 16 bases between the germline ends. This CDR3 has 16 residues. DNA for the CDR3: TGTGCCAGCAGTGAAATGGTAGCGCGGGGAGCCTACGAGCAGTACTTC. This codes for CASSEMVARGAYEQYF.

This clone showed up just once. One junction end does not reproduce the germline sequence, and a read error may be involved. The chain uses TRBV6-1 and TRBJ1-2; D gene uncertain. The length of the CDR3 is 13 residues. Per germline, CDR1 MNHNS and CDR2 SASEGT. In DNA form, the CDR3 reads TGTGCCACCAGTGAGGGAGTTAACTATGGCTACACCTTC. Encoded protein: CATSEGVNYGYTF.

The CDR3 coding sequence is TGTGCCAGCAGCTTACGGCCAGGGGCCGCTTTTGTGGGTACCGGGGAGCTGTTTTTT. It is translated as CASSLRPGAAFVGTGELFF. This chain links TRBV11-2 with TRBJ2-2, with a weak D call TRBD1 (6 bases). Trimming shortened V by 2 bases and J by 5 bases, and 24 bases separated the two germline ends. The CDR3 is made up of 19 amino acids. Germline assignment: CDR1 SGHAT and CDR2 FQNNGV.

This chain joins TRBV24-1 and TRBJ2-3; the match to TRBD2 covers 10 bases. V was clipped by 5 bases and J by 4 bases; unmatched bases: 2. Germline assignment: CDR1 KGHDR and CDR2 SFDVKD. This CDR3 contains 14 residues. The CDR3 nucleotides are TGTGCCACCAGTGCTAGCGGGAGCGCAGATACGCAGTATTTT. Protein: CATSASGSADTQYF.

V gene TRBV28 combines with J gene TRBJ1-4; D remains unclear. The CDR3 contains 12 residues. Germline V gives CDR1 MDHEN, CDR2 SYDVKM. The V and J ends lost 3 bases and 4 bases respectively, with 3 bases between them. The CDR3: CASSFHNEKLFF. The CDR3 nucleotides are TGTGCCAGCAGTTTCCATAATGAAAAACTGTTTTTT. Full variable domain (rest looked up from reference TRBV28 and TRBJ1-4): DVKVTQSSRYLVKRTGEKVFLECVQDMDHENMFWYRQDPGLGLRLIYFSYDVKMKEKGDIPEGYSVSREKKERFSLILESASTNQTSMYLCASSFHNEKLFFGSGTQLSVL.

The J gene is TRBJ1-5, the V gene TRBV5-6; the match to TRBD1 covers 7 bases. With 4 bases clipped from V and 0 bases from J, the junction kept 4 bases outside the gene matches. CDR3 size: 15 residues. CDR1 is SGHDT, CDR2 YYEEEE, per germline. The DNA for the CDR3 is TGTGCCAGCAGCCGGACAGGAGCTAGCAATCAGCCCCAGCATTTT. Translating it yields CASSRTGASNQPQHF.

The chain links TRBV9 to TRBJ2-1; TRBD2 matches at 10 bases. The CDR3 runs to 15 residues. The junction had 2 bases not matched to a gene; V was cut back by 3 bases and J by 2 bases. CDR1 is SGDLS, CDR2 YYNGEE, per germline. The chain's CDR3 is CASSAGLAAYNEQFF. The CDR3, as DNA: TGTGCCAGCAGCGCCGGACTAGCGGCCTACAATGAGCAGTTCTTC.

The chain employs TRBV3-1 (or the pseudogene TRBV3-2) and TRBJ2-5; no clear D. V lost 2 bases to trimming and J lost 5 bases, with 6 bases between them. Germline V gene lookup returns CDR1 LGHDT and CDR2 YNNKEL (reference sequence). The CDR3 has 12 residues. The CDR3, as DNA: TGTGCCAGCAGCCAATTTGGGGAGACCCAGTACTTC. Residues: CASSQFGETQYF.

J is TRBJ1-2 and V is TRBV9, with 7 bases lining up with TRBD1. Germline loops: CDR1 SGDLS, CDR2 YYNGEE. The V segment lost 0 bases and the J segment 4 bases; nucleotides outside the gene matches: 9. This CDR3 has 16 amino acids. The chain's CDR3 is CASSVESVGTAYGYTF. Here the CDR3 DNA reads TGTGCCAGCAGCGTAGAATCAGTGGGGACAGCCTATGGCTACACCTTC.

The chain employs TRBV3-1 (or the pseudogene TRBV3-2) and TRBJ1-1; D gene ambiguous. V dropped 4 bases and J dropped 1 base, with 7 bases sitting between them. This CDR3 region has 13 residues. Germline CDR1 LGHDT, CDR2 YNNKEL (reference sequence). CDR3: CASSPRGNTEAFF. The CDR3 DNA follows: TGTGCCAGCAGCCCACGGGGGAACACTGAAGCTTTCTTT.

The chain employs TRBV4-2 and TRBJ1-6, with 10 nucleotides matching TRBD1. Germline CDR1 and CDR2: LGHNA and YNFKEQ. There are 17 residues in the CDR3. After removal of 3 bases from V and 7 bases from J, the junction contained 9 bases not matched to a gene. The CDR3 region is CASSHSSGQGINSPLHF. The CDR3 DNA sequence: TGTGCCAGCAGCCACTCTTCGGGACAGGGGATCAATTCACCCCTCCACTTT.

The chain links TRBV11-3 to TRBJ2-2, with TRBD2 matching 14 bases. The CDR3 is 15 residues long. Germline-derived CDR1 and CDR2 are SGHNT and YENEEA. V lost 3 bases to trimming and J lost 6 bases; unmatched junction nucleotides: 0. The CDR3 sequence: CASSLGLAGAGELFF. DNA for the CDR3: TGTGCCAGCAGCTTGGGACTAGCGGGGGCCGGGGAGCTGTTTTTT.

This clone was detected a few times. The chain has TRBV7-6 and TRBJ2-7, with a tentative D call TRBD2 (5 bases). The germline V and J ends were trimmed by 5 bases and 1 base, with 21 bases remaining between them. The CDR3 has 17 residues. CDR1 and CDR2 (germline): SGHVS, FNYEAQ. CDR3 DNA sequence: TGTGCCAGCAGCCCTCCTTACTACCCCGGGGAATCCTACGAGCAGTACTTC. Its protein product is CASSPPYYPGESYEQYF.

A single count supports this clone. The rearrangement uses TRBV3-1 (or the pseudogene TRBV3-2) and TRBJ2-3; TRBD2 agrees at 9 bases. Per germline, CDR1 LGHDT and CDR2 YNNKEL (reference sequence). After removal of 4 bases from V and 8 bases from J, the junction contained 10 bases not matched to a gene. The CDR3 totals 15 residues. The CDR3 sequence is CASSPRGREGLTQYF. The CDR3 DNA follows: TGTGCCAGCAGCCCTCGTGGGCGGGAGGGCCTTACGCAGTATTTT.

CDR3 region: CASSQQLEAFF. CDR3 sequence (DNA): TGTGCCAGCAGCCAGCAGCTTGAAGCTTTCTTT. The chain employs TRBV3-1 (or the pseudogene TRBV3-2) and TRBJ1-1, with D unclear. The CDR3 loop spans 11 amino acids. Germline CDR1 LGHDT, CDR2 YNNKEL (reference sequence). The V end lost 3 bases, the J end lost 7 bases, and 6 bases lay between the germline ends.

This sequence joins TRBV5-1 and TRBJ2-7; D could derive from TRBD1 or TRBD2 (6 bases each). V was clipped by 4 bases and J by 6 bases, with 26 bases between them. Germline V CDR1 and CDR2: SGHRS, YFSETQ. The CDR3 contains 17 residues. The CDR3 reads CASSPRTAGGELAEQYF. The CDR3 DNA sequence: TGCGCCAGCAGCCCCCGGACAGCCGGAGGGGAATTGGCCGAGCAGTACTTC. Full variable domain (remainder filled in from reference TRBV5-1 and TRBJ2-7): KAGVTQTPRYLIKTRGQQVTLSCSPISGHRSVSWYQQTPGQGLQFLFEYFSETQRNKGNFPGRFSGRQFSNSRSEMNVSTLELGDSALYLCASSPRTAGGELAEQYFGPGTRLTVT.

The V and J genes are TRBV9 and TRBJ1-4, with TRBD1 matching over 7 bases. The V and J ends lost 3 bases and 1 base, in that order; junction bases with no gene match: 3. CDR1 and CDR2 from the germline V gene are SGDLS and YYNGEE. The CDR3 is 15 amino acids. CDR3 loop: CASSGQGETNEKLFF. CDR3 sequence (DNA): TGTGCCAGCAGCGGACAGGGAGAAACTAATGAAAAACTGTTTTTT.